A selection of T cell receptor beta chains follows, all from one sample in a study of shared clonotypes between healthy human individuals. Clones were sequenced by immunoSEQ multiplex PCR, and TCRdb holds only the in-frame ones, with some missing. Of a few million clones listed, around 90% were seen once; the top ten hold about 0.13%. The sequencing input was naive CD4+ T cells sorted from blood. These receptors all come from a man aged 18 to 29 in good health. The CDR3 runs from the conserved cysteine through the conserved F or W. D genes are given only for firm matches. Some rows mark clone size as missing; the rest say once, few, many or name a class of expanded clone.

>NA|TRBV4-3|TRBJ2-7|TRBD2
TGCGCCAGCAGCCTTACGACTAGCGGAGCCTACGAGCAGTACTTC
CASSLTTSGAYEQYF
>NA|TRBV15|TRBJ1-6|NA
TGTGCCACCAGCAGATCGAACACTATGGATTCACCCCTCCACTTT
CATSRSNTMDSPLHF
>NA|TRBV5-4|TRBJ1-3|NA
TGTGCCAGCAGCGTACGGTTAGACGGAAACACCATATATTTT
CASSVRLDGNTIYF
>NA|TRBV15|TRBJ1-1|NA
TGTGCCACCAGCAGAGATCTGGCAGGGAACACTGAAGCTTTCTTT
CATSRDLAGNTEAFF
>NA|TRBV19|TRBJ2-7|NA
TGTGCCAGTAGTCATCTGGGGATCCACGAGCAGTACTTC
CASSHLGIHEQYF
>NA|TRBV5-1|TRBJ2-3|TRBD1
TGCGCCAGCACCGTGGGGACAGGTTCCACAGATACGCAGTATTTT
CASTVGTGSTDTQYF
>NA|TRBV6-6|TRBJ1-4|NA
TGTGCCAGCAGTTACACTTCCGGGACCCAAGGTGAAAAACTGTTTTTT
CASSYTSGTQGEKLFF
>NA|TRBV6-6|TRBJ2-5|NA
TGTGCCAGCAGCCCAGAACCAGGGTCCCAGTACTTC
CASSPEPGSQYF
>NA|TRBV7-2|TRBJ2-5|NA
TGTGCCAGCAGCTTACCAGGGGTGGCGACCCAGTACTTC
CASSLPGVATQYF
>NA|TRBV6-1|TRBJ2-1|NA
TGTGCCAGCAGGACTAGTAGGTCCTACAATGAGCAGTTCTTC
CASRTSRSYNEQFF
>NA|TRBV2|TRBJ1-3|TRBD1
TGTGCCAGCAGCGGCTGGACAGGGGACGGAAACACCATATATTTT
CASSGWTGDGNTIYF
>NA|TRBV9|TRBJ2-1|TRBD2
TGTGCCAGCAGCGTAGGCGGGACTATGGGGGAGCAGTTCTTC
CASSVGGTMGEQFF
>NA|TRBV4-2|TRBJ1-6|NA
TGTGCCAGCAGCCAAGAACAGACGCGAATCGATTCACCCCTCCACTTT
CASSQEQTRIDSPLHF
>NA|TRBV6-1|TRBJ2-2|NA
TGTGCCAGCAGGCGGGTGGCGAACACCGGGGAGCTGTTTTTT
CASRRVANTGELFF
>NA|TRBV12-5|TRBJ1-1|NA
TGTGCTAGTAGAACCGGGGGCACTGAAGCTTTCTTT
CASRTGGTEAFF
>once|TRBV11-2|TRBJ1-4|TRBD1
TGTGCCAGCAGCTCCCCCGGGGACAGGGAATTTGAAAAACTGTTTTTT
CASSSPGDREFEKLFF
>NA|TRBV20-1|TRBJ2-7|TRBD1
TGCAGTGCTGGACAGGGTTCCGAGCAGTACTTC
CSAGQGSEQYF
>few|TRBV9|TRBJ2-2|NA
TGTGCCAGCAGCCGGGGTAACGTCGGGGAGCTGTTTTTT
CASSRGNVGELFF
>NA|TRBV5-6|TRBJ1-4|NA
TGTGCCAGCAGCTTGTCGGGCCGGTATGAAAAACTGTTTTTT
CASSLSGRYEKLFF
>NA|TRBV6-5|TRBJ1-4|NA
TGTGCCAGCAGTTACTCGCCAGTCCTTAATGAAAAACTGTTTTTT
CASSYSPVLNEKLFF
>NA|TRBV4-1|TRBJ2-2|TRBD2
TGCGCCAGCAGCCAATCCATAGCGGGGAATACCGGGGAGCTGTTTTTT
CASSQSIAGNTGELFF
>NA|TRBV6-1|TRBJ2-7|TRBD2
TGTGCCATCAGTGAGTTGGCTAGCGGGAATCCCTACGAGCAGTACTTC
CAISELASGNPYEQYF
>NA|TRBV5-4|TRBJ2-5|TRBD2
TGTGCCAGCAGCTTGAAGGGCAGGGAGGGACAAGAGACCCAGTACTTC
CASSLKGREGQETQYF